The rows below give T cell receptor beta chains drawn from one sample of a study of cytomegalovirus exposure and HLA in healthy donors. Produced via immunoSEQ multiplex PCR; TCRdb's table is partial and in-frame only. The repertoire consists of more than 90,000 clones, with around 70% occurring once and the leading ten covering 2.5% to 3%. Sample: PBMCs. These receptors were taken from a man aged 50-60 years in good health and CMV-seronegative. The CDR3 runs from the conserved cysteine through the conserved F or W. The D gene is left open where the match is weak. Rows give clone size only sometimes, using once, few, many, or a class for an expanded clone.

>.|.|TRBJ1-4|TRBV6-1
CASSLRRVTNEKLFF
TGTGCCAGCAGTTTGCGTCGGGTAACTAATGAAAAACTGTTTTTT
>TRBD2|.|TRBJ2-5|TRBV5-1
CASDFGGREETQYF
TGCGCCAGCGACTTCGGGGGGAGGGAAGAGACCCAGTACTTC
>.|.|TRBJ1-6|TRBV7-2
CASSARQVYNSPLHF
TGTGCCAGCAGCGCGCGCCAGGTCTATAATTCACCCCTCCACTTT
>TRBD2|.|TRBJ2-2|TRBV6-1
CASSEVARGVFFPGELFF
TGTGCCAGCAGTGAAGTCGCGCGGGGGGTCTTTTTTCCCGGGGAGCTGTTTTTT
>TRBD1|.|TRBJ2-5|TRBV10-3
CAISTTGGEETQYF
TGTGCCATCAGTACTACAGGGGGCGAGGAGACCCAGTACTTC
>TRBD2|.|TRBJ2-7|TRBV29-1
CSVERLAGDEQYF
TGCAGCGTTGAACGGCTAGCGGGGGACGAGCAGTACTTC
>.|once|TRBJ2-7|TRBV5-1
CASSFQGIDEQYF
TGCGCCAGCAGCTTTCAGGGGATCGACGAGCAGTACTTC
>.|.|TRBJ2-7|TRBV18
CASSPGTYAYEQYF
TGTGCCAGCTCGCCCGGGACTTACGCCTACGAGCAGTACTTC
>.|.|TRBJ1-6|TRBV2
CASTLGGRGSPLHF
TGTGCCAGCACCCTAGGGGGTCGGGGTTCACCCCTCCACTTT
>.|.|TRBJ1-5|TRBV28
CASSLGRQLGDQPQHF
TGTGCCAGCAGTTTAGGGAGACAACTTGGGGATCAGCCCCAGCATTTT
>TRBD1|.|TRBJ2-1|TRBV30
CAWSVPASRWGQAYNEQFF
TGTGCCTGGAGTGTACCGGCCTCGAGGTGGGGACAGGCCTACAATGAGCAGTTCTTC
>TRBD2|.|TRBJ2-3|TRBV7-9
CASSLLLAGTDTQYF
TGTGCCAGCAGCCTCTTACTAGCGGGCACAGATACGCAGTATTTT
>TRBD2|.|TRBJ2-1|TRBV29-1
CSVDIPSREMREQFF
TGCAGCGTTGACATACCATCGCGGGAGATGCGGGAGCAGTTCTTC
>TRBD1|few|TRBJ1-5|TRBV2
CASRASQGEGNQPQHF
TGTGCCAGCAGGGCATCACAGGGGGAAGGCAATCAGCCCCAGCATTTT
>TRBD1|.|TRBJ2-7|TRBV28
CASSTGTGDYEQYF
TGTGCCAGCAGTACCGGGACAGGGGACTACGAGCAGTACTTC
>.|.|TRBJ1-1|TRBV19
CASSGQFSEAFF
TGTGCCAGTAGTGGACAGTTCTCGGAAGCTTTCTTT
>TRBD2|.|TRBJ2-3|TRBV27
CASSLLTFGLAAVGTDTQYF
TGTGCCAGCAGTTTATTAACCTTCGGACTAGCCGCAGTCGGGACAGATACGCAGTATTTT
>.|.|TRBJ2-7|TRBV5-6
CASSSRREQYF
TGTGCCAGCAGCTCGAGGCGGGAGCAGTACTTC
>TRBD2|.|TRBJ2-7|TRBV5-1
CASSSNLGRGGYEQYF
TGCGCCAGCAGCTCCAACCTAGGGCGGGGGGGGTACGAGCAGTACTTC
>.|.|TRBJ2-5|TRBV7-8
CASSLVQPGETQYF
TGTGCCAGCAGCTTAGTGCAGCCGGGGGAGACCCAGTACTTC
>.|once|TRBJ1-5|TRBV10-2
CASSERRGGNQPQHF
TGCGCCAGCAGTGAGCGGCGGGGAGGCAATCAGCCCCAGCATTTT
>.|few|TRBJ2-7|TRBV6-5
CASSYDEGDEQYF
TGTGCCAGCAGTTACGACGAGGGAGACGAGCAGTACTTC
>TRBD2|few|TRBJ2-1|TRBV7-3
CASSSGRDEQFF
TGTGCCAGCAGCTCCGGGAGGGATGAGCAGTTCTTC
>TRBD2|.|TRBJ2-2|TRBV2
CASDPGLAAGELFF
TGTGCCAGCGACCCGGGACTAGCGGCCGGGGAGCTGTTTTTT
>.|.|TRBJ1-1|TRBV5-4
CASSSKDSRNTEAFF
TGTGCCAGCAGCTCCAAGGACAGTAGGAACACTGAAGCTTTCTTT
>.|few|TRBJ1-1|TRBV2
CASSVQGNTEAFF
TGTGCCAGCAGTGTACAGGGGAACACTGAAGCTTTCTTT
>.|.|TRBJ1-5|TRBV6-5
CASSTHNQPQHF
TGTGCCAGCAGCACTCACAATCAGCCCCAGCATTTT
>.|.|TRBJ2-5|TRBV6-5
CASSYEGAETQYF
TGTGCCAGCAGTTACGAGGGTGCAGAGACCCAGTACTTC
>.|few|TRBJ2-7|TRBV29-1
CSVEPVYEQYF
TGCAGCGTTGAGCCGGTTTACGAGCAGTACTTC
>.|few|TRBJ1-1|TRBV2
CASSEARGMNTEAFF
TGTGCCAGCAGTGAAGCAAGAGGGATGAACACTGAAGCTTTCTTT
>.|few|TRBJ2-2|TRBV7-9
CASSLGIGAGPENTGELFF
TGTGCCAGCAGCTTGGGGATCGGAGCGGGCCCCGAGAACACCGGGGAGCTGTTTTTT
>.|.|TRBJ2-7|TRBV7-9
CASSLANSRRREQYF
TGTGCCAGCAGCTTAGCGAACAGTAGAAGGCGCGAGCAGTACTTC
>TRBD1|few|TRBJ2-7|TRBV9
CASSVESRGIEQYF
TGTGCCAGCAGCGTAGAGAGCAGGGGGATCGAGCAGTACTTC
>TRBD1|.|TRBJ1-5|TRBV18
CASSRQGINQPQHF
TGTGCCAGCTCACGACAGGGGATCAATCAGCCCCAGCATTTT
>TRBD1|.|TRBJ1-5|TRBV9
CASSVGTGMIDQPQHF
TGTGCCAGCAGCGTAGGGACAGGAATGATCGATCAGCCCCAGCATTTT
>.|few|TRBJ1-1|TRBV30
CAWSVRQLSTEAFF
TGTGCCTGGAGTGTAAGACAGTTGAGCACTGAAGCTTTCTTT
>TRBD2|.|TRBJ2-5|TRBV7-2
CASSLAGASGSRKTQYF
TGTGCCAGCAGCTTAGCGGGGGCTAGCGGGAGTCGGAAGACCCAGTACTTC
>.|.|TRBJ2-1|TRBV18
CASSRDTDRIREQFF
TGTGCCAGCTCACGCGACACAGACCGTATCCGCGAGCAGTTCTTC
>.|.|TRBJ1-5|TRBV2
CASSFNQPQHF
TGTGCCAGCAGCTTCAATCAGCCCCAGCATTTT
>TRBD1|.|TRBJ1-4|TRBV6-5
CASSGQGFVYEKLFF
TGTGCCAGCAGTGGACAGGGATTCGTGTATGAAAAACTGTTTTTT
>.|.|TRBJ2-4|TRBV6-5
CASSPRPGDIQYF
TGTGCCAGCAGTCCGCGTCCGGGAGACATTCAGTACTTC
>TRBD1|.|TRBJ2-3|TRBV10-3
CAMGQGRTDTQYF
TGTGCCATGGGACAGGGGCGCACAGATACGCAGTATTTT
>.|.|TRBJ1-1|TRBV7-6
CASSSRGGLNTEAFF
TGTGCCAGCAGCTCCCGGGGAGGCCTGAACACTGAAGCTTTCTTT
>.|.|TRBJ1-5|TRBV21-1
CASSNNTNQPQHF
TGTGCCAGCAGCAATAACACGAATCAGCCCCAGCATTTT
>.|.|TRBJ1-3|TRBV18
CASSPPQKPLSGNTIYF
TGTGCCAGCTCACCACCGCAAAAGCCACTCTCTGGAAACACCATATATTTT